The 14 T cell receptor beta chains reported below all come from one sample, sequenced in a study of T cells in Graves' hyperthyroidism and ophthalmopathy. Template material for amplifying TCR beta CDR3 regions consisted of RNA transcripts. The primer set for the first-round RT-PCR of the TCR CDR3 was HTBI. One entry per CDR3 protein, called by TCRdb with MiXCR from the multiplex PCR reads. The profile shows 300,000 to 450,000 distinct CDR3 sequences, 14% to 15% of them singletons. Sequencing was performed on blood. The receptors stem from a woman aged 25 to 45 with Graves' hyperthyroidism.

A few counts support this clonotype. The gene calls are TRBV29-1 and TRBJ2-2; no firm D call. CDR1 is SQVTM, CDR2 ANQGSEA, per germline. Trimming removed 2 bases at V and 1 base at J, with 8 bases between. The CDR3 contains 14 residues. The CDR3 DNA reads as TGCAGCGTTGAATTTGGCGTGAACACCGGGGAGCTGTTTTTT. Protein product: CSVEFGVNTGELFF.

The chain recombines TRBV24-1 with TRBJ1-2; D is possibly TRBD1 (5 bases). V lost 7 bases to trimming and J lost 4 bases, with 9 bases between them. CDR3 length equals 12 residues. Germline CDR1 and CDR2: KGHDR and SFDVKD. The CDR3 loop is CATSQGSYGYTF. Written as DNA, the CDR3 is TGTGCCACCAGCCAGGGCTCCTATGGCTACACCTTC.

This clonotype was seen a few times. The rearrangement joins TRBV5-4 to TRBJ2-5, with a weak D call TRBD1 (6 bases). The CDR3 has 15 amino acids. Germline CDR1 reads SGHNT; CDR2 reads YYREEE (reference sequence). V lost 6 bases and J lost 4, with 19 bases in between. CDR3 in DNA: TGTGCCAGCATCTCCGGCCCAGGGGTGAGAGAGACCCAGTACTTC. Its protein product is CASISGPGVRETQYF.

This clonotype appeared many times. The V call is TRBV20-1, the J call TRBJ2-1; TRBD2 agrees at 9 bases. J was trimmed by 10 bases and V by 6 bases; bases with no gene match: 19. CDR1 is DFQATT and CDR2 is SNEGSKA in the germline V gene (reference sequence). This CDR3 has 16 amino acids. The CDR3 is CSAPPSGWREGGEQFF. The DNA of the CDR3 is TGCAGTGCCCCCCCCTCGGGTTGGCGGGAGGGCGGGGAGCAGTTCTTC.

The chain joins TRBV20-1 to TRBJ2-7; 10 bases match TRBD1. Trimming took 1 base from V and 7 from J; bases not matched to a gene: 10. Germline CDR1 DFQATT, CDR2 SNEGSKA (reference sequence). The CDR3 runs 15 residues. The CDR3 region has the DNA TGCAGTGCTAGAGCTGGGACAGGGGCTAGTAGGGAGCAGTACTTC. The encoded protein is CSARAGTGASREQYF.

This clonotype occurred many times. The chain has TRBV20-1 and TRBJ1-2; possibly TRBD1 for D (6 bases). Germline lookup yields CDR1 DFQATT and CDR2 SNEGSKA (reference sequence). CDR3 size: 14 residues. V lost 6 bases to trimming and J lost 3 bases, with 17 bases between them. The CDR3 here is CSAKLIGTHYGYTF. In DNA form, the CDR3 reads TGCAGTGCGAAGCTCATCGGGACACACTATGGCTACACCTTC.

Comments on this clonotype: With a much larger clone just one base away, this may be a read error. The chain uses TRBV5-5 and TRBJ2-3; TRBD2 matches 11 bases. With V trimmed by 3 bases and J by 2 bases, 2 bases remained unmatched. This CDR3 is 15 amino acids long. In germline, CDR1 is SGHKS, CDR2 YYEKEE (reference sequence). The CDR3 DNA reads TGTGCCAGCAGCTCGGGACTAGCGGTCACAGATACGCAGTATTTT. Translating gives CASSSGLAVTDTQYF.

The rearrangement uses TRBV14 and TRBJ2-7; 9 nucleotides agree with TRBD2. With V trimmed by 6 bases and J by 4 bases, 10 bases remained unmatched. CDR3 length: 15 amino acids. CDR1 and CDR2 (germline): SGHDN, FVKESK. For the CDR3, the DNA is TGTGCCAGCAGTATTAGCGGGAGTGCGAGGTACGAGCAGTACTTC. Translation: CASSISGSARYEQYF.

This clonotype was seen a few times. One end of the junction is discordant with germline, which a read error may explain. V usage is TRBV29-1 and J usage is TRBJ1-2; 8 bases match TRBD1. Germline V gives CDR1 SQVTM, CDR2 ANQGSEA. This CDR3 is built from 12 residues. CDR3 region: CSVDLTRTGLHF. In DNA, the CDR3 is TGCAGCGTTGATCTCACCAGGACAGGGCTACACTTC.

The gene calls are TRBV30 and TRBJ1-4; the match to TRBD1 covers 9 bases. Per germline, CDR1 GTSNPN and CDR2 SVGIG (reference sequence). The junction had 9 bases not matched to a gene; V was cut back by 0 bases and J by 13 bases. This CDR3 has 14 amino acids. In nucleotides, the CDR3 is TGTGCCTGGAGTGTACTAACAGGGGGCGGCGGACTGTTTTTT. This codes for CAWSVLTGGGGLFF. Full variable domain (rest looked up from reference TRBV30 and TRBJ1-4): SQTIHQWPATLVQPVGSPLSLECTVEGTSNPNLYWYRQAAGRGLQLLFYSVGIGQISSEVPQNLSASRPQDRQFILSSKKLLLSDSGFYLCAWSVLTGGGGLFFGSGTQLSVL.

This clonotype has at least ten counts. The V gene is TRBV12-3 or TRBV12-4, the J gene TRBJ1-5; D is ambiguous. V lost 7 bases and J lost 2, with 6 bases in between. This CDR3 comprises 12 residues. CDR3 protein: CASNRGNQPQHF. As DNA, the CDR3 is TGTGCCAGCAACAGAGGCAATCAGCCCCAGCATTTT.

This clonotype appeared a few times. The chain combines TRBV28 with TRBJ1-5; a weak D match, TRBD1 (6 bases). The CDR3 has 16 residues. Trimming removed 6 bases at V and 4 bases at J, with 19 bases between. In germline, CDR1 is MDHEN, CDR2 SYDVKM. The chain's CDR3 is CASRTPLTGTNQPQHF. CDR3 DNA sequence: TGTGCCAGCAGGACTCCCCTTACGGGGACAAATCAGCCCCAGCATTTT. The entire variable domain, with the rest obtained from reference TRBV28 and TRBJ1-5, is as follows: DVKVTQSSRYLVKRTGEKVFLECVQDMDHENMFWYRQDPGLGLRLIYFSYDVKMKEKGDIPEGYSVSREKKERFSLILESASTNQTSMYLCASRTPLTGTNQPQHFGDGTRLSIL.

The chain links TRBV7-9 to TRBJ2-5; TRBD1 agrees at 9 bases. Germline V gene sequence: CDR1 SEHNR, CDR2 FQNEAQ (reference sequence). The CDR3 is 14 residues long. V was pared by 5 bases and J by 7 bases, with 8 bases of the junction left unmatched. In nucleotides, the CDR3 is TGTGCCAGCAGCCTACAGGGGGCCTCGGGGACCCAGTACTTC. Translated: CASSLQGASGTQYF.

This clonotype was found a few times. V usage is TRBV5-6 and J usage is TRBJ2-7; D remains unclear. This CDR3 comprises 14 residues. Germline V gene sequence: CDR1 SGHDT, CDR2 YYEEEE. Trimming took off 1 base at V and 4 bases at J, with 12 bases between the two ends. In DNA form, the CDR3 reads TGTGCCAGCAGCTTGAATGGGAAGGAGTACGAGCAGTACTTC. Amino acids: CASSLNGKEYEQYF.